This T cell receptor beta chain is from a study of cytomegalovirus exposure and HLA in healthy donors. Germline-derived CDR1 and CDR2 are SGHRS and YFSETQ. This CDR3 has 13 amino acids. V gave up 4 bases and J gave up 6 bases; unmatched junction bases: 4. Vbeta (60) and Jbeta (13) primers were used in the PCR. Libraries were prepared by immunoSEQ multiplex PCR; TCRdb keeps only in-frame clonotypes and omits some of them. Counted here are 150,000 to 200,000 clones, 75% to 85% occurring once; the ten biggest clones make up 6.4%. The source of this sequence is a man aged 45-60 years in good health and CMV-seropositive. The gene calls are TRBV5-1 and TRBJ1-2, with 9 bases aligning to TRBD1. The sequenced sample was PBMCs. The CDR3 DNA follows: TGCGCCAGCAGCGAGGGACAGGGAGATGGCTACACCTTC. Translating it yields CASSEGQGDGYTF.